This entry features one TCR beta chain sequence. Its antigen specificity is not known. The sample holds no much larger clone one base away, and base qualities are not on file. Samples from volunteer blood donors who had recovered from COVID-19 were contributed by a second Seattle source. The collaborating institutions used their own protocols to collect whole blood in K2EDTA tubes. For TCRbeta analysis, collaborators shipped samples in one of three forms: frozen whole blood, isolated PBMCs, or DNA extracted from either of those sample types. The immunoSEQ Assay, a bias-controlled multiplex PCR, was used to amplify TCRbeta CDR3 regions from genomic DNA. From the authors' description of their analysis: The number of nucleated cells in each sample was estimated from the amplification of reference gene primers within the assay. To quantify the absolute abundance of each unique TCRbeta CDR3 rearrangement, sequence reads were collapsed and filtered. Productive Simpson clonality was computed per sample as the square root of Simpson's diversity index over productive rearrangements. Imported from immuneACCESS, the table was reduced by TCRdb to in-frame sequences with V and J called. These copies leave out some clones; in studies compared against another copy, an unresolved V gene accounts for under half, and the cause of the remainder is not known. The D gene and trimming were derived from the DNA, and the V and J assignments and clone size from that table. The sample table lists fewer than 350,000 clones, 70% to 90% of them with a count of one. The biggest ten clones account for about 2.2% of the sample.

The data were obtained in a study of blood T cell repertoires in COVID-19 (dated by TCRdb to about 2020). The study in broad terms: Samples from collaborators originated in the United States, Italy and Spain and spanned both the acute and convalescent phases of COVID-19. Nearly every sample came with metadata listing a de-identified subject ID, COVID-19 status, age in years and sex. Where available, HLA class I and class II types were obtained from metadata supplied by the sample provider rather than from assay-based typing. The dataset comprised deeply sampled blood TCRbeta repertoires from subjects exposed to, actively infected with, or recovered from COVID-19. The repertoires were released in a freely available public database meant as a resource for research on the immune response to SARS-CoV-2. The prospective study material was composed of cDNA or gDNA derived from T cells, B-cell-depleted T cells, or PBMCs. The samples were drawn from the first 160 participants of the ongoing ImmuneRACE study and from 1,254 subjects provided by 6 global collaborators. The paper's findings and limits, for the study overall: The quantity of clinical and demographic metadata differed by source and by participant and was supplied without curation.

Trimming costs V 2 bases and J 4 bases, and their ends lie 6 bases apart. Counted from cysteine to phenylalanine, this CDR3 has 13 amino acids. CDR3 DNA only is kept here, 39 bases in frame from base 1. Reading the germline V gene gives CDR1 MNHEY and CDR2 SVGAGI. The sequence was collected from a woman aged 25-40 years who had recovered from COVID-19. The rearrangement joined TRBV6-5 to TRBJ1-5, and possibly TRBD1, on 5 matching bases. Sequenced sample: peripheral blood. The DNA sequence is given as TGTGCCAGCAGTTACAAGGGGAATCAGCCCCAGCATTTT. Translated, this gives CASSYKGNQPQHF.